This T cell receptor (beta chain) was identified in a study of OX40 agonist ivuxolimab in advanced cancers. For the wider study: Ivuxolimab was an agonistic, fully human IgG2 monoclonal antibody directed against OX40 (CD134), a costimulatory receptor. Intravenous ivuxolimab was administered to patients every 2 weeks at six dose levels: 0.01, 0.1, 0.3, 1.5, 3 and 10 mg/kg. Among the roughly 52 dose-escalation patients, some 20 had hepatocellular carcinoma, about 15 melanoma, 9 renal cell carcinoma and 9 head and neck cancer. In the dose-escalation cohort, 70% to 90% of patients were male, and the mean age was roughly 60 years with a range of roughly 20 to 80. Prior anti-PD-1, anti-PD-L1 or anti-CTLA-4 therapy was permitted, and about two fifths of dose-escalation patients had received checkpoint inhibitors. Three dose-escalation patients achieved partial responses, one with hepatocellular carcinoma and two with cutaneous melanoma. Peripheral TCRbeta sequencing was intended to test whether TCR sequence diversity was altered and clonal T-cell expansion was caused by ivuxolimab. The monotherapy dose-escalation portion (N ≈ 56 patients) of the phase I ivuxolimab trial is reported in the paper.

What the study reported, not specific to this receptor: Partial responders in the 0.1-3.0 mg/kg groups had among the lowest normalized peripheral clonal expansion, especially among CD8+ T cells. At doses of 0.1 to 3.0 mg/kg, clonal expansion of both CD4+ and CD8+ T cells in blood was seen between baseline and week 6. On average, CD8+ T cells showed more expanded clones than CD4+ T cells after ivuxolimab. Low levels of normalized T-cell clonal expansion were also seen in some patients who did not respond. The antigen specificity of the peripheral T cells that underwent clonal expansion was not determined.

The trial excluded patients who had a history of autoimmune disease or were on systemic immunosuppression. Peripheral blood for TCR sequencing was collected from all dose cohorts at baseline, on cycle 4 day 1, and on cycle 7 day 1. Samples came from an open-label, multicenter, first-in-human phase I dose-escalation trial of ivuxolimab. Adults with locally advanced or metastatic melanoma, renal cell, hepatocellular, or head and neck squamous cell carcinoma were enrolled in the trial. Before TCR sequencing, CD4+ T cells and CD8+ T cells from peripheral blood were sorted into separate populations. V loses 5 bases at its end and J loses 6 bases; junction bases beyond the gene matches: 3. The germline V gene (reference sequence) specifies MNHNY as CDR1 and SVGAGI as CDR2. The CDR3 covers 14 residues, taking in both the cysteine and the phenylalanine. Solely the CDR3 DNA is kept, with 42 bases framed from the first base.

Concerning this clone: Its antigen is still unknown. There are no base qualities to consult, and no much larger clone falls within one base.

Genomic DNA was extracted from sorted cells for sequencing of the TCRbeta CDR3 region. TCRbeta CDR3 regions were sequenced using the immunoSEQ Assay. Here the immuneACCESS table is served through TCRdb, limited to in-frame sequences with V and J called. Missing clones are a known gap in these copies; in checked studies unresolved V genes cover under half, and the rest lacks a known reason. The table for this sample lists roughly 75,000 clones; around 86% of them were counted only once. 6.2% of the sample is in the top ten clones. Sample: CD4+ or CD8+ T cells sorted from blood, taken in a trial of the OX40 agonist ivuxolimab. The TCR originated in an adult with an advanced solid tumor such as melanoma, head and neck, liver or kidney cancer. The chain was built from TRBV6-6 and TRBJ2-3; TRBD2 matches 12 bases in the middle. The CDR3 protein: CASSLAGGADTQYF. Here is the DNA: TGTGCCAGCAGTCTAGCGGGAGGGGCCGATACGCAGTATTTT.